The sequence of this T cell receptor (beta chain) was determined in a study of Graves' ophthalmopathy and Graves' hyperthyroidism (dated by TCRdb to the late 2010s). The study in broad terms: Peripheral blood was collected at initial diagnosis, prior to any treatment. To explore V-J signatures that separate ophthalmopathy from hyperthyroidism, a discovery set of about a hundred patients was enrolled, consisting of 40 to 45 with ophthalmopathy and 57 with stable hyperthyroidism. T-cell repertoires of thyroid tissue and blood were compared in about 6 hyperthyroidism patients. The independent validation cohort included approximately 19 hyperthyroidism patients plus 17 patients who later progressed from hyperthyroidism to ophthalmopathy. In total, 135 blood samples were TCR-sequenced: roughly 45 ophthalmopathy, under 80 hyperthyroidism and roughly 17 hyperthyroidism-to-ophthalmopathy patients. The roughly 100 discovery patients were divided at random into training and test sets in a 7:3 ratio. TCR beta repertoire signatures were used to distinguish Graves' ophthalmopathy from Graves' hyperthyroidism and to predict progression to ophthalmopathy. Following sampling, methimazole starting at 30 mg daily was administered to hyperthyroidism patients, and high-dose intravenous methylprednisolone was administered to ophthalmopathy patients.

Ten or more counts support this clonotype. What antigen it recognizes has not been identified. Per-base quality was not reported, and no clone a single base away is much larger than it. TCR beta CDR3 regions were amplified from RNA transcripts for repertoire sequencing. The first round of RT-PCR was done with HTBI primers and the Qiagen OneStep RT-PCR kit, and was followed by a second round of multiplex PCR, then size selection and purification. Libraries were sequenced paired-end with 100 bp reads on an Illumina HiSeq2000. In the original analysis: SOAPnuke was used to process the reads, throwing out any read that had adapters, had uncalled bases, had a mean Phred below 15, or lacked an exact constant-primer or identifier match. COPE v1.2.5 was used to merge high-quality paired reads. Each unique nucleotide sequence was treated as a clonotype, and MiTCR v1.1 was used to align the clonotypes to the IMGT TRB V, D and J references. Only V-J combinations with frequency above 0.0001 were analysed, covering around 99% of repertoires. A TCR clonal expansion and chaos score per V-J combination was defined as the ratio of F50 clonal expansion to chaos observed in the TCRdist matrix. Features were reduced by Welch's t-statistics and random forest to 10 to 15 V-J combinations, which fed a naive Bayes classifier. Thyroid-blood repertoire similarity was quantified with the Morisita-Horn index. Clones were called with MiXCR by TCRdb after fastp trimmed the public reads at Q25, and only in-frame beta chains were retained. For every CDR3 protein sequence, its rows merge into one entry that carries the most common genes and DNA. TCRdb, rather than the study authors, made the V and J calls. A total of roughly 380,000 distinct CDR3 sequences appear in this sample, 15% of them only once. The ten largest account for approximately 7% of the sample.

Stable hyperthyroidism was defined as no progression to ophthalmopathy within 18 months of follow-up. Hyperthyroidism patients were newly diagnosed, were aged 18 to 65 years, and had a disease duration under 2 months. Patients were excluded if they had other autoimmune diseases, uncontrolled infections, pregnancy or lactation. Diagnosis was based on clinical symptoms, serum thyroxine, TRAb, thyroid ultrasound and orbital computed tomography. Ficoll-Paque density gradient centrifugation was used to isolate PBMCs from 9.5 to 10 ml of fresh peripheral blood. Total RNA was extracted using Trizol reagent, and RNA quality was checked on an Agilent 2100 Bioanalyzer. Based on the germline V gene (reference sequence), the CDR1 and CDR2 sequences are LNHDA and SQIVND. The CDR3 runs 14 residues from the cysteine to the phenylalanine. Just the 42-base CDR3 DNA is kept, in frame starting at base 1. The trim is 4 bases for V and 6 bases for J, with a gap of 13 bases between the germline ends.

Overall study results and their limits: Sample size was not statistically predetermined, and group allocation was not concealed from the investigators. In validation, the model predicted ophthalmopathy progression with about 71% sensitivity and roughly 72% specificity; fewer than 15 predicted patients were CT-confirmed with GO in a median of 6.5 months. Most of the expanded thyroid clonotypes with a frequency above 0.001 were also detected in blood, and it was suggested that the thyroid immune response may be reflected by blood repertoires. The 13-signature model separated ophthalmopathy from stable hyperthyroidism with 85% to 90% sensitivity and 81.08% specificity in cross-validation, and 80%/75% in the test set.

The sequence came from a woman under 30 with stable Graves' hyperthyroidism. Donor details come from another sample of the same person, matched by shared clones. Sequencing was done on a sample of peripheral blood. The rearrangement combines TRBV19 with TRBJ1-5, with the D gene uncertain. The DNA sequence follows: TGTGCCAGTAGTAGAAGAGGTTTAGGTCAGCCCCAGCATTTT. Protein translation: CASSRRGLGQPQHF.